These 27 T cell receptor beta chains came from one sample sequenced in a study of naive and memory T cell subsets. Both TRBC1 and TRBC2 were covered by a beta constant-region primer of two equimolar oligonucleotides. Ligated cDNA was amplified by four rounds of PCR with nested alpha and beta constant-region primers and SP2. TCRdb reanalysed the UMI-ligation and nested PCR reads using MiXCR and keeps one entry per CDR3 protein. This table holds 15,000 to 20,000 distinct CDR3 sequences, 8.7% found once. The sample comprised central memory CD8+ T cells from blood. The receptors originated from a human donor in good health.

The genes are TRBV7-8 and TRBJ2-5; 10 positions match TRBD2. Germline lookup yields CDR1 SGHVS and CDR2 FQNEAQ. The V segment lost 2 bases and the J segment 5 bases; nucleotides outside the gene matches: 2. The CDR3 contains 14 residues. This CDR3 is CASSLTAGGETQYF. CDR3 DNA: TGTGCCAGCAGCTTAACAGCGGGAGGGGAGACCCAGTACTTC.

This clonotype was seen many times. The chain recombines TRBV29-1 with TRBJ1-1; D is possibly TRBD1 (5 bases). Trimming left V 3 bases short and J 1 base short, with 9 bases between. In germline, CDR1 is SQVTM, CDR2 ANQGSEA. CDR3 length: 13 amino acids. As DNA, the CDR3 is TGCAGCGTTGATCCAACAGGGAACACTGAAGCTTTCTTT. Translation: CSVDPTGNTEAFF.

This clonotype occurred many times. The chain links TRBV9 to TRBJ2-3; the D gene is possibly TRBD2 (7 bases). Germline V CDR1 and CDR2: SGDLS, YYNGEE. The CDR3 is 14 amino acids. The germline V and J ends were trimmed by 0 bases and 6 bases, with 11 bases remaining between them. The CDR3, as DNA: TGTGCCAGCAGCGTAGGAGGGGGGGGGGATACGCAGTATTTT. Translated, it gives CASSVGGGGDTQYF.

This clonotype has at least ten counts. V gene TRBV2 combines with J gene TRBJ1-1, with a weak D call TRBD1 (5 bases). The CDR3 has 14 amino acids. The germline V and J ends were trimmed by 8 bases and 5 bases, with 18 bases remaining between them. Germline values: CDR1 SNHLY, CDR2 FYNNEI. The CDR3 sequence: CASESFRGQTEAFF. DNA for the CDR3: TGTGCCAGCGAAAGTTTTAGGGGCCAGACTGAAGCTTTCTTT.

There are many counts of this clonotype. This chain uses TRBV20-1 with TRBJ2-1, with 10 bases lining up with TRBD2. CDR3 length equals 14 residues. Germline assignment: CDR1 DFQATT and CDR2 SNEGSKA (reference sequence). V trimming: 4 bases; J trimming: 8 bases; junction bases outside the gene matches: 8. CDR3 protein: CSAKALAGDHEQFF. CDR3 DNA: TGCAGTGCTAAAGCGCTAGCGGGAGATCATGAGCAGTTCTTC.

This clonotype was detected a few times. This sequence joins TRBV20-1 and TRBJ2-1, with 14 bases lining up with TRBD2. CDR1 is DFQATT, CDR2 SNEGSKA, per germline (reference sequence). V trimming: 3 bases; J trimming: 5 bases; junction bases outside the gene matches: 6. This CDR3 comprises 16 residues. The CDR3 here is CSARTSGRALDNEQFF. The CDR3 nucleotides read TGCAGTGCTAGGACTAGCGGGAGGGCCCTTGACAATGAGCAGTTCTTC.

J is TRBJ2-1 and V is TRBV24-1, with a weak D call TRBD2 (6 bases). The CDR3 is 12 residues long. Germline lookup yields CDR1 KGHDR and CDR2 SFDVKD. Deletions cut 8 bases from V and 5 bases from J, with 9 bases between. The CDR3 loop is CATIGLNNEQFF. The CDR3 DNA is TGTGCCACCATAGGACTAAACAATGAGCAGTTCTTC.

The sample holds a few counts of this clonotype. The CDR3: CASSPFGLAGVYEQYF. CDR3 nucleotides: TGCGCCAGCAGCCCCTTTGGACTAGCGGGAGTGTACGAGCAGTACTTC. J is TRBJ2-7 and V is TRBV4-3, with 13 bases that match TRBD2. CDR1 is LGHNA, CDR2 YSLEER, per germline. V lost 4 bases and J lost 4; bases outside the gene matches: 7. The CDR3 contains 16 residues.

This clonotype was seen many times. CDR3 protein: CASSLPGVTDTQYF. CDR3 sequence (DNA): TGTGCCAGCAGTTTACCCGGGGTCACAGATACGCAGTATTTT. The J gene is TRBJ2-3, the V gene TRBV28, with TRBD2 as a possible D gene (5 bases). Per the germline V gene, CDR1 is MDHEN and CDR2 is SYDVKM. The V end was cut by 2 bases, the J end by 2 bases, with 8 bases between. The CDR3 runs 14 residues.

This clonotype was detected many times. The chain links TRBV7-6 to TRBJ2-3; TRBD2 agrees at 7 bases. CDR1 SGHVS and CDR2 FNYEAQ come from the germline V gene. CDR3 length equals 18 residues. V shed 4 bases and J 4 bases; nucleotides not matched to a gene: 17. CDR3 nucleotide sequence: TGTGCCAGCAGCTGGCCCTCTAGCGGAACATCCAGCGCAGATACGCAGTATTTT. This sequence encodes CASSWPSSGTSSADTQYF. The full variable domain, rest sourced from reference TRBV7-6 and TRBJ2-3, is GAGVSQSPRYKVTKRGQDVALRCDPISGHVSLYWYRQALGQGPEFLTYFNYEAQQDKSGLPNDRFSAERPEGSISTLTIQRTEQRDSAMYRCASSWPSSGTSSADTQYFGPGTRLTVL.

This clonotype was seen more than once but under ten times. The V gene is TRBV4-3, the J gene TRBJ2-3; D gene ambiguous. The CDR3 sequence is 14 residues long. Germline V CDR1 and CDR2: LGHNA, YSLEER. Between the trimmed V and J ends, which lost 0 bases and 0 bases, there was a span of 4 bases. The CDR3 region is CASSQEISTDTQYF. The DNA of the CDR3 is TGCGCCAGCAGCCAAGAGATTAGCACAGATACGCAGTATTTT.

The chain uses TRBV24-1 and TRBJ2-3; 7 bases agree with TRBD2. J was trimmed by 7 bases and V by 3 bases; bases with no gene match: 6. The CDR3 is 14 residues long. CDR1 and CDR2 from the germline V gene are KGHDR and SFDVKD. CDR3 bases: TGTGCCACCAGTGATGGTTCTAGCGGCTATACGCAGTATTTT. This codes for CATSDGSSGYTQYF.

With respect to this clonotype: Since a much larger clone is just one base distant, this may be a read error. The rearrangement uses TRBV7-6 and TRBJ2-7; perhaps TRBD2 as D (6 bases). CDR1 and CDR2 from the germline V gene are SGHVS and FNYEAQ. The CDR3 runs to 14 residues. CDR3 in amino acids: CAGSLGGSSYEQYF. In nucleotides, the CDR3 is TGTGCCGGCAGCCTGGGGGGTAGCTCCTACGAGCAGTACTTC.

This clonotype was found a few times. J is TRBJ2-5 and V is TRBV7-9; D not resolved. V lost 5 bases and J lost 1, with 14 bases in between. Germline V gene lookup returns CDR1 SEHNR and CDR2 FQNEAQ (reference sequence). The CDR3 length is 15 residues. The CDR3, as DNA: TGTGCCAGCAGCCCTCCTGTAGGAGCCCAAGAGACCCAGTACTTC. Amino acid sequence: CASSPPVGAQETQYF.

This clonotype has at least ten counts. This chain links TRBV11-2 with TRBJ2-2; 7 positions agree with TRBD1. Germline lookup yields CDR1 SGHAT and CDR2 FQNNGV. After removal of 1 base from V and 5 bases from J, the junction contained 10 bases not matched to a gene. The length of the CDR3 is 17 residues. CDR3 sequence: CASSLVGQGEGTGELFF. The CDR3 bases are TGTGCCAGCAGCTTAGTGGGGCAGGGGGAAGGGACCGGGGAGCTGTTTTTT.

In its sample, this clonotype was seen many times. The chain links TRBV29-1 to TRBJ2-3; TRBD2 agrees at 10 bases. J gave up 1 base and V 4 bases, and 14 bases lay outside the gene matches. The CDR3 is made up of 18 amino acids. Germline values: CDR1 SQVTM, CDR2 ANQGSEA. CDR3: CSVAGASGSTGGTDTQYF. DNA of the CDR3: TGCAGCGTTGCAGGGGCTAGCGGGAGTACGGGGGGCACAGATACGCAGTATTTT.

The chain couples TRBV10-3 to TRBJ2-7, with D tentatively TRBD1 (5 bases). The length of the CDR3 is 14 residues. CDR1 and CDR2 from the germline V gene are ENHRY and SYGVKD. V dropped 3 bases and J dropped 6 bases, with 15 bases sitting between them. The CDR3 nucleotides are TGTGCCATCAGTGATGAAGGGGCCTTAGGCGAGCAGTACTTC. Translating gives CAISDEGALGEQYF.

This clonotype came up a few times. Here the CDR3 reads CASSAPGGVYNEQFF. Here the CDR3 DNA reads TGTGCCAGCAGTGCCCCAGGGGGGGTTTACAATGAGCAGTTCTTC. The chain couples TRBV28 to TRBJ2-1; D tentatively reads TRBD1 or TRBD2 (7 bases each). Trimming left V 5 bases short and J 4 bases short, with 15 bases between. Germline values: CDR1 MDHEN, CDR2 SYDVKM. The CDR3 runs to 15 residues.

The J gene is TRBJ2-7, the V gene TRBV5-5, with D maybe TRBD1 (6 bases). Germline CDR1 SGHKS, CDR2 YYEKEE (reference sequence). The CDR3 has 13 amino acids. V was trimmed by 2 bases and J by 2 bases, leaving 8 bases between them. CDR3 amino acids: CASSFTGTYEQYF. For the CDR3, the DNA is TGTGCCAGCAGCTTTACAGGGACCTACGAGCAGTACTTC.

This chain connects TRBV4-1 to TRBJ1-3, with D possibly matching TRBD1 (5 bases). Per germline, CDR1 MGHRA and CDR2 YSYEKL. The length of the CDR3 is 19 residues. Trimming removed 0 bases from V and 0 bases from J, with 18 bases in between. CDR3 DNA: TGCGCCAGCAGCCAAGATCGACTGGTGGGACCTTTCTCTGGAAACACCATATATTTT. The encoded protein is CASSQDRLVGPFSGNTIYF.

The sample holds many counts of this clonotype. The V call is TRBV16, the J call TRBJ2-7; 9 bases match TRBD2. The V and J ends lost 2 bases and 0 bases, in that order; junction bases with no gene match: 5. Germline CDR1 KGHSY, CDR2 FQNENV. The CDR3 is made up of 16 amino acids. The CDR3 is CASSQRAGGSSYEQYF. The CDR3 DNA follows: TGTGCCAGCAGCCAACGGGCGGGAGGGAGCTCCTACGAGCAGTACTTC.

The chain has TRBV15 and TRBJ1-6; 9 bases are a match to TRBD1. V shed 5 bases, J shed 7 bases, and the junction held 9 bases outside the gene matches. Germline values: CDR1 LNHNV, CDR2 YYDKDF (reference sequence). The CDR3 has 16 amino acids. The CDR3, as DNA: TGTGCCACCAGCCCTACCACCGGGACAGGGAATTCACCCCTCCACTTT. It is translated as CATSPTTGTGNSPLHF.

The rearrangement links TRBV20-1 to TRBJ2-5, with TRBD2 identical over 12 bases. CDR1 and CDR2 (germline): DFQATT, SNEGSKA (reference sequence). The CDR3 is 18 residues long. V shed 2 bases and J 5 bases; nucleotides not matched to a gene: 15. The CDR3, as DNA: TGCAGTGCTAGATCCAGGAATAGGACTAGCGGGATGGGGGAGACCCAGTACTTC. This translates into CSARSRNRTSGMGETQYF.

This clonotype was seen only a few times. This chain links TRBV29-1 with TRBJ1-1, with D possibly being TRBD1 (5 bases). Germline loops: CDR1 SQVTM, CDR2 ANQGSEA. This CDR3 comprises 11 residues. With 4 bases removed from V and 5 bases from J, the gap between germline ends came to 8 bases. The CDR3 loop reads CSVGTRTEAFF. The CDR3 region has the DNA TGCAGCGTTGGGACAAGGACTGAAGCTTTCTTT.

This clonotype was detected ten times or more. The rearrangement uses TRBV29-1 and TRBJ2-7; TRBD1 matches at 9 bases. V was clipped by 3 bases and J by 3 bases; unmatched bases: 6. The germline V gene has CDR1 SQVTM and CDR2 ANQGSEA. This CDR3 comprises 14 residues. DNA for the CDR3: TGCAGCGTTGAGGTCCCGGACAGGGGCTACGAGCAGTACTTC. Amino acids: CSVEVPDRGYEQYF.

This clonotype has at least ten counts. This chain joins TRBV29-1 and TRBJ1-1; 12 bases fit TRBD1. Per germline, CDR1 SQVTM and CDR2 ANQGSEA. With 5 bases clipped from V and 5 bases from J, the junction kept 12 bases outside the gene matches. The CDR3 extends over 16 amino acids. CDR3 sequence (DNA): TGCAGCGTTATACCCCGGGACAGGGGGCCAGGGACTGAAGCTTTCTTT. It codes for CSVIPRDRGPGTEAFF.

The gene calls are TRBV5-5 and TRBJ1-1; D is undetermined. The CDR3 is 13 residues long. V was shortened by 6 bases and J by 3 bases, with 12 bases between the two germline ends. The V gene's germline CDR1 is SGHKS and CDR2 YYEKEE (reference sequence). For the CDR3, the DNA is TGTGCCAGCACCAAGACCGACTACACTGAAGCTTTCTTT. It translates to CASTKTDYTEAFF.